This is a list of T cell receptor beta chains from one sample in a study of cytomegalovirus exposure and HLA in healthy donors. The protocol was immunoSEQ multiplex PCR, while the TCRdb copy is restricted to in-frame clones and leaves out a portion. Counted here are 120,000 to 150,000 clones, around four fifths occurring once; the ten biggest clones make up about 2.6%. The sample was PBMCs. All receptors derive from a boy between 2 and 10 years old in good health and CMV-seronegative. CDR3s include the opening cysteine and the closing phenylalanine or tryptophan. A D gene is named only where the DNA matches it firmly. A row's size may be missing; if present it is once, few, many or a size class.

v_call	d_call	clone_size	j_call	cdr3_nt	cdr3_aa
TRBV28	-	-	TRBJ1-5	TGTGCCAGCACCTTGACAGGTCTCTGGCCCCAGCATTTT	CASTLTGLWPQHF
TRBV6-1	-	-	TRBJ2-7	TGTGCCAGCAGTAGGACAGAGGGCTACGAGCAGTACTTC	CASSRTEGYEQYF
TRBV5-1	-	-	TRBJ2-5	TGCGCCAGCAGCTTGGCGAGGGTAGGATCAGAGACCCAGTACTTC	CASSLARVGSETQYF
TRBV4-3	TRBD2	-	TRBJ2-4	TGCGCCAGCAGCCAAGAAGGGAGGGGCAGGTACATTCAGTACTTC	CASSQEGRGRYIQYF
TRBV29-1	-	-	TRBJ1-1	TGCAGCGATGCAGGCAATCCTGAAGCTTCCTTT	CSDAGNPEASF
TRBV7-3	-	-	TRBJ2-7	TGTGCCAGCAGCCCCCAGGGGACCTCCTACGAGCAGTACTTC	CASSPQGTSYEQYF
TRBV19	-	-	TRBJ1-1	TGTGCCAGTAGTTCTCAACTCGGGCCGTTTGGCGGGGCTTTCTTT	CASSSQLGPFGGAFF
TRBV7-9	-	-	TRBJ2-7	TGTGCCAGCAGCTCGGTGGCGGCAGGGGATCGCGGGTACGAGCAGTACTTC	CASSSVAAGDRGYEQYF
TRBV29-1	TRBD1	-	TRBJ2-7	TGCAGCGTCACTACCGGGACAGGGGTGACCTCCTACGAGCAGTACTTC	CSVTTGTGVTSYEQYF
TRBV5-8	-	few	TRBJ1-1	TGTGCCAGCAGGTTAGACCTCGGACACATACCGCAGAACACTGAAGCTTTCTTT	CASRLDLGHIPQNTEAFF
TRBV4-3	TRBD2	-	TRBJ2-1	TGCGCCAGCAGCCGACCCGCGGGAGGTCCGAATGAGCAGTTCTTC	CASSRPAGGPNEQFF
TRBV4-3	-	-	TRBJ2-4	TGCGCCAGCAGCCAAGTTGGTAAAGGGGGAACCAAAAACATTCAGTACTTC	CASSQVGKGGTKNIQYF
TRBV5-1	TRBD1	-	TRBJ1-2	TGCGCCAGCAGCTTGAGGGACAGAAACTATGGCTACACCTTC	CASSLRDRNYGYTF
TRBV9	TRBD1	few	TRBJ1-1	TGTGCCAGCAGCGCCGGGACAGTAAACACTGAAGCTTTCTTT	CASSAGTVNTEAFF
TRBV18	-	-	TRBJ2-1	TGTGCCAGCTCACCACCGTCGGGATCCTCCTACAATGAGCAGTTCTTC	CASSPPSGSSYNEQFF
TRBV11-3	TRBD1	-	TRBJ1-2	TGTGCCAGCAGCTTGGACAGGGCTAACTATGGCTACACCTTC	CASSLDRANYGYTF
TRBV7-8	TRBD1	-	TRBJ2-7	TGTGCCAGCAGCCCCGGACAGGGTCCCACCTACGAGCAGTACTTC	CASSPGQGPTYEQYF
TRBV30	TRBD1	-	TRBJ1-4	TGTGCCTGGAGTCCACTCGGGACAGGCGGTGAAAAACTGTTTTTT	CAWSPLGTGGEKLFF
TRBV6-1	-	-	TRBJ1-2	TGTGCCAGCAGTGAACTGAGTCGGGTAGGCTACACCTTC	CASSELSRVGYTF
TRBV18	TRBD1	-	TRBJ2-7	TGTGCCAGCTCACCGGGACAGGGTTTCGTCGAGCAGTACTTC	CASSPGQGFVEQYF
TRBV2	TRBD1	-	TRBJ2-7	TGTGCCAGTGGCCGGGACAGGAGCTCCTACGAGCAGTACTTC	CASGRDRSSYEQYF
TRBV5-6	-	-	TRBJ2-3	TGTGCCAGCAGCCCTGAGGGGGGGACAGATACGCAGTATTTT	CASSPEGGTDTQYF
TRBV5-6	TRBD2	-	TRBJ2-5	TGTGCCAGCAGTTTTTCCCTCGGGGGGGTGGAGACCCAGTACTTC	CASSFSLGGVETQYF
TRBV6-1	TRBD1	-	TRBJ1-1	TGTGCCAGCAGCGAAAGGAGGGTGACAGGGGAAGCTTTCTTT	CASSERRVTGEAFF
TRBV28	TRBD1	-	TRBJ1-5	TGTGCCAGCAGTTTAGGACAGGGGTGGCAGCCCCAGCATTTT	CASSLGQGWQPQHF
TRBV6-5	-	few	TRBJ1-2	TGTGCCAGCAGTTACAGACAGGCTGGGTCTAACTATGGCTACACCTTC	CASSYRQAGSNYGYTF
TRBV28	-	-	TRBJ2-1	TGTGCCAGCAGTCTGGGGGCTGAGCAGTTCTTC	CASSLGAEQFF
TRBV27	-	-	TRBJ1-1	TGTGCCAGCATGGCGGGGATATCACCGAACACTGAAGCTTTCTTT	CASMAGISPNTEAFF
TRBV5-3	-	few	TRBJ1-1	TGTGCCAGAAGCTTGATAAAACATGAAGCTTTCTTT	CARSLIKHEAFF
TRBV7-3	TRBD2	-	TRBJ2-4	TGTGCCAGCAGCTCCCTAGCGGGGGGGCCAGAAAACATTCAGTACTTC	CASSSLAGGPENIQYF
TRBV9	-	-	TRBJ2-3	TGTGCCAGCAGCGCACGGGACACTAGCACAGATACGCAGTATTTT	CASSARDTSTDTQYF
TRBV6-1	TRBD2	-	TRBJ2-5	TGTGCCAGCAGTGAAGAACTAGCGGGGGCCCAAGAGACCCAGTACTTC	CASSEELAGAQETQYF
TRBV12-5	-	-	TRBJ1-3	TGTGCTAGTGGCCTAGGGGTCGTCTCTGGAAACACCATATATTTT	CASGLGVVSGNTIYF
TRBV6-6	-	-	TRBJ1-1	TGTGCCAGCAGTTACTCGCCGGGGACCGGGGAGGGCGAAGCTTTCTTT	CASSYSPGTGEGEAFF
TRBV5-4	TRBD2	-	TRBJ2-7	TGTGCCAGCAGCTTATACGGGAGGGATACCACCTACGAGCAGTACTTC	CASSLYGRDTTYEQYF
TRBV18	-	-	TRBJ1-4	TGTGCCAGCTCACCAGGGCAGGGCCTCGATGAAAAACTGTTTTTT	CASSPGQGLDEKLFF
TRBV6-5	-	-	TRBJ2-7	TGTGCCAGCAGTTACGGCCCCCCAGGAATAACCTACGAGCAGTACTTC	CASSYGPPGITYEQYF
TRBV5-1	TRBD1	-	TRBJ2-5	TGCGCCAGCAGCTTGATGGGACAGGGACAAGAGACCCAGTACTTC	CASSLMGQGQETQYF
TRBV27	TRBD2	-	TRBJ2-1	TGTGCCAGCAGTTTATCGGGGACTAGCGGGAGTGATGAGCAGTTCTTC	CASSLSGTSGSDEQFF
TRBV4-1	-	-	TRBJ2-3	TGCGCCAGCAGCCTGGGTGGGGGGGCGCGCGGCACAGATACGCAGTATTTT	CASSLGGGARGTDTQYF
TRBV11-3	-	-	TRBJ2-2	TGTGCCAGCAGCCCCTCCGGGGAGCTGTTTTTT	CASSPSGELFF
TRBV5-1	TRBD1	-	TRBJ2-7	TGCGCCAGCAGCACCGGGACAGGGGGCGTTCAGTACTTC	CASSTGTGGVQYF
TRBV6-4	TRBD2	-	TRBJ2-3	TGTGCCAGCAGTGACGCGGCGGGAGCGGTCACAGATACGCAGTATTTT	CASSDAAGAVTDTQYF
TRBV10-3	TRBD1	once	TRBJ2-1	TGTGCCATCAGGGAAAGTACAGGGGCGTCCTACAATGAGCAGTTCTTC	CAIRESTGASYNEQFF
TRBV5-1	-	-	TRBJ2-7	TGCGCCAGCAGCTATACAGGGCCCCCTAAGTCCCACGAGCAGTACTTC	CASSYTGPPKSHEQYF
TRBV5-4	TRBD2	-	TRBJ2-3	TGTGCCAGCAGCTCGAGGACCTTGAGCGGGAACAAGCGCCGCACAGATACGCAGTATTTT	CASSSRTLSGNKRRTDTQYF
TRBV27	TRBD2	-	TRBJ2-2	TGTGCCAGCAGTTTACGACTAGCGGGGGGGAGCACCGGGGAGCTGTTTTTT	CASSLRLAGGSTGELFF
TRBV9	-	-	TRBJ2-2	TGTGCCAGCAGCGTGTGGCCCGGGGAGAACACCGGGGAGCTGTTTTTT	CASSVWPGENTGELFF
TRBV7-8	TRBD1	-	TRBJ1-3	TGTGCCAGCAGCCCCTACGCGGGACAGCAGAACTCTGGAAACACCATATATTTT	CASSPYAGQQNSGNTIYF
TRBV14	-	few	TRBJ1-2	TGTGCCAGCAGCCAAGCTGGCGGGGGAGCCGGCTATGGCTACACCTTC	CASSQAGGGAGYGYTF
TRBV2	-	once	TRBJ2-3	TGTGCCAGCAGGGGACCGGACAGTACTAGCACAGATACGCAGTATTTT	CASRGPDSTSTDTQYF
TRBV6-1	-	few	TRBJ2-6	TGTGCCAGCACCAAGGAAGGAGCTGGGGCCAACGTCCTGACTTTC	CASTKEGAGANVLTF
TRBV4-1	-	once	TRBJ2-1	TGCGCCAGCAGCCAAGACAGGGGAATGTCCTACAATGAGCAGTTCTTC	CASSQDRGMSYNEQFF
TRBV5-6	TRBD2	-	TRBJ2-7	TGTGCCAGCAGCTTGTTAGGCGCTAGCGGCAAAGCCTACGAGCAGTACTTC	CASSLLGASGKAYEQYF
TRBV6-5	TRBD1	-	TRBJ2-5	TGTGCCAGCAGCCGCGGGACAGGGGAGGAGACCCAGTACTTC	CASSRGTGEETQYF
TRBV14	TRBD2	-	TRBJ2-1	TGTGCCAGCAGCCAAGACCTGCTAAGAGCGGGAAGGGGCGATGAGCAGTTCTTC	CASSQDLLRAGRGDEQFF
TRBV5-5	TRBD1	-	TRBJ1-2	TGTGCCAGCAGCCTGACAGGGCTTGATGGCTACACCTTC	CASSLTGLDGYTF
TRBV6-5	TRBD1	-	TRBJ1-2	TGTGCCAGCAGGCCCTCGGGACAGGGGTCGATTGGCTACACCTTC	CASRPSGQGSIGYTF
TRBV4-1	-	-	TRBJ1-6	TGCGCCAGCAGCCAAGGCGACGACAGCACAAGCTCCTATAATTCACCCCTCCACTTT	CASSQGDDSTSSYNSPLHF
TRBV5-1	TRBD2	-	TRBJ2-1	TGCGCCAGCAGCTACGTGACGATCTCGGGGGGGCACAATGAGCAGTTCTTC	CASSYVTISGGHNEQFF